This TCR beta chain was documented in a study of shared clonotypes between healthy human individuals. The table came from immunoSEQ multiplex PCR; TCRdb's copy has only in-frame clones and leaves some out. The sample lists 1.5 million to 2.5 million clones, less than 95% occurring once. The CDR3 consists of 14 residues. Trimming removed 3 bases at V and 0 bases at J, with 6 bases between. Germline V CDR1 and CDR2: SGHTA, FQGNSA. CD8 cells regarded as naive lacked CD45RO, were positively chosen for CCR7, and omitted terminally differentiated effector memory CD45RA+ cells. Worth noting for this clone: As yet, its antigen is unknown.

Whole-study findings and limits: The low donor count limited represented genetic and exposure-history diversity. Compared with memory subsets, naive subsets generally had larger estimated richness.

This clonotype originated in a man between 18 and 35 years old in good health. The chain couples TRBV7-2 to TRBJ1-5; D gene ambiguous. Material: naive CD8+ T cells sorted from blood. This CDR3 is CASSFSDSNQPQHF. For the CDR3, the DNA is TGTGCCAGCAGCTTTTCCGATAGCAATCAGCCCCAGCATTTT.